The 28 T cell receptor beta chains below were found in one sample sequenced in a study of blood T cell repertoires in COVID-19. The method was immunoSEQ multiplex PCR; TCRdb's version includes in-frame clones alone and lacks a portion of them. The sample includes around 270,000 clones, roughly 90% of them seen just once. The sequenced material came from peripheral blood. The receptors come from a young man with active or convalescent COVID-19.

The chain has TRBV6-5 and TRBJ2-5, with 7 positions matching TRBD2. The germline V gene encodes CDR1 MNHEY and CDR2 SVGAGI. V was clipped by 6 bases and J by 6 bases; unmatched bases: 7. The CDR3 is 13 amino acids. CDR3 coding DNA: TGTGCCAGCAGGGAGCGGGGCGCACAGACCCAGTACTTC. Protein: CASRERGAQTQYF.

The chain links TRBV12-3 or TRBV12-4 to TRBJ1-1; TRBD1 is a possible D gene (6 bases). Trimming shortened V by 5 bases and J by 11 bases, and 12 bases separated the two germline ends. The CDR3 covers 11 residues. The CDR3 nucleotides are TGTGCCAGCAGTCCACAGGGTAAGGCTTTCTTT. It codes for CASSPQGKAFF.

This clone has a single count. The chain carries TRBV6-6 and TRBJ2-3; 13 nucleotides agree with TRBD2. The CDR3 spans 15 residues. Germline CDR1 MNHNY, CDR2 SVGAGI (reference sequence). After removal of 7 bases from V and 1 base from J, the junction contained 2 bases not matched to a gene. CDR3 in amino acids: CASKGLAGGTDTQYF. The CDR3 DNA sequence: TGTGCCAGCAAAGGACTAGCGGGGGGCACAGATACGCAGTATTTT.

J is TRBJ1-2 and V is TRBV10-3; a weak D match, TRBD1 (6 bases). The CDR3 contains 12 residues. Deletions cut 10 bases from V and 8 bases from J, with 17 bases between. The germline V gene has CDR1 ENHRY and CDR2 SYGVKD. The CDR3 nucleotides are TGTGCCACCTCAGAACAGGGTGTAGGCTACACCTTC. This encodes CATSEQGVGYTF.

This chain links TRBV9 with TRBJ1-1; D is possibly TRBD1 (5 bases). This CDR3 spans 14 amino acids. Germline-derived CDR1 and CDR2 are SGDLS and YYNGEE. The V end lost 2 bases, the J end lost 4 bases, and 12 bases lay between the germline ends. CDR3 amino acids: CASSVVGLGTEAFF. The CDR3 region has the DNA TGTGCCAGCAGCGTGGTGGGGCTGGGCACTGAAGCTTTCTTT.

The V gene is TRBV7-6, the J gene TRBJ2-1; a possible D gene is TRBD2 (6 bases). Germline V gives CDR1 SGHVS, CDR2 FNYEAQ. The CDR3 is 16 residues long. Trimming took 5 bases from V and 12 from J, leaving 26 bases between them. CDR3 in amino acids: CASSPSRLERAIGQFF. The CDR3 DNA follows: TGTGCCAGCAGCCCCAGCCGGTTGGAGCGGGCAATCGGGCAGTTCTTC.

This clone was seen once. The genes are TRBV19 and TRBJ1-1, with 8 bases aligning to TRBD1. V lost 11 bases and J lost 7; bases outside the gene matches: 12. The CDR3 is 13 residues long. Looked up from germline, CDR1 is LNHDA and CDR2 is SQIVND (reference sequence). This CDR3 reads CAGRTGKEGEAFF. The CDR3 DNA sequence: TGTGCCGGCAGGACAGGGAAAGAGGGTGAAGCTTTCTTT.

CDR3 in amino acids: CAISDPDREGLEQYF. The CDR3 DNA sequence: TGTGCCATCAGTGACCCGGACAGGGAGGGACTCGAGCAGTACTTC. This chain uses TRBV10-3 with TRBJ2-7; D might be TRBD1 (8 bases). The CDR3 length is 15 residues. V dropped 3 bases and J dropped 6 bases, with 18 bases sitting between them. Germline V gene sequence: CDR1 ENHRY, CDR2 SYGVKD.

The chain links TRBV6-5 to TRBJ1-1, with D hard to call. The CDR3 is 15 residues long. Deletions cut 9 bases from V and 3 bases from J, with 20 bases between. CDR1 is MNHEY, CDR2 SVGAGI, per germline. This CDR3 reads CASTNSHGGDTEAFF. The CDR3 region has the DNA TGTGCCAGTACAAACAGCCATGGCGGGGACACTGAAGCTTTCTTT.

V and J are TRBV5-1 and TRBJ1-1; the D gene is possibly TRBD1 (5 bases). The CDR3 runs 15 residues. CDR1 SGHRS and CDR2 YFSETQ come from the germline V gene. Deletions cut 9 bases from V and 3 bases from J, with 21 bases between. The CDR3 loop reads CATTTAGGVDTEAFF. The CDR3, as DNA: TGCGCCACCACAACGGCGGGGGGGGTAGACACTGAAGCTTTCTTT.

V is TRBV27 and J is TRBJ2-7; the D gene is possibly TRBD1 (5 bases). V lost 6 bases and J lost 2, with 14 bases in between. This CDR3 has 14 residues. In germline, CDR1 is MNHEY, CDR2 SMNVEV (reference sequence). The CDR3 here is CASRPDRATYEQYF. The DNA of the CDR3 is TGTGCCAGCAGACCAGACAGAGCTACCTACGAGCAGTACTTC.

The rearrangement uses TRBV20-1 and TRBJ1-2; 8 bases match TRBD1. Looked up from germline, CDR1 is DFQATT and CDR2 is SNEGSKA (reference sequence). CDR3 length: 14 amino acids. The V segment lost 3 bases and the J segment 4 bases; nucleotides outside the gene matches: 7. In DNA, the CDR3 is TGCAGTGCTAGTTCGGGACAGGCCGCCTATGGCTACACCTTC. Amino acid sequence: CSASSGQAAYGYTF.

In nucleotides, the CDR3 is TGTGCCAGCAGTACAAGGGACAGCTATAATTCACCCCTCCACTTT. Protein: CASSTRDSYNSPLHF. The chain carries TRBV6-5 and TRBJ1-6; the match to TRBD1 covers 7 bases. The CDR3 is made up of 15 amino acids. Germline lookup yields CDR1 MNHEY and CDR2 SVGAGI. Trimming at V came to 5 bases and at J to 3 bases, leaving 4 bases not matched to a gene.

The gene calls are TRBV7-9 and TRBJ2-1, with D unresolved. Trimming cost V 3 bases and J 4 bases, with 13 bases left between them. The CDR3 is made up of 15 amino acids. Germline assignment: CDR1 SEHNR and CDR2 FQNEAQ (reference sequence). The CDR3 DNA reads TGTGCCAGCAGCTTCCGGGTCCTCTCTTACAATGAGCAGTTCTTC. Encoded protein: CASSFRVLSYNEQFF.

This chain links TRBV5-4 with TRBJ2-2; the match to TRBD2 covers 7 bases. V shed 4 bases, J shed 0 bases, and the junction held 6 bases outside the gene matches. CDR3 size: 16 residues. CDR1 and CDR2 (germline): SGHNT, YYREEE (reference sequence). CDR3 in amino acids: CASSPGLGANTGELFF. Here the CDR3 DNA reads TGTGCCAGCAGCCCTGGACTAGGGGCGAACACCGGGGAGCTGTTTTTT. Full variable domain (missing parts from reference TRBV5-4 and TRBJ2-2): ETGVTQSPTHLIKTRGQQVTLRCSSQSGHNTVSWYQQALGQGPQFIFQYYREEENGRGNFPPRFSGLQFPNYSSELNVNALELDDSALYLCASSPGLGANTGELFFGEGSRLTVL.

V gene TRBV9 combines with J gene TRBJ2-7; TRBD1 might be the D (6 bases). The CDR3 has 14 residues. The germline V gene encodes CDR1 SGDLS and CDR2 YYNGEE. V lost 3 bases, J lost 3 bases, and 13 bases lay in between. The CDR3 nucleotides read TGTGCCAGCAGCGCCGGGACACCGAACTACGAGCAGTACTTC. Protein sequence: CASSAGTPNYEQYF.

V and J are TRBV5-1 and TRBJ1-4; D may be TRBD1 (6 bases). CDR1 and CDR2 from the germline V gene are SGHRS and YFSETQ. The CDR3 totals 17 residues. Between the trimmed V and J ends, which lost 4 bases and 7 bases, there was a span of 23 bases. CDR3 sequence: CASSPEVFGGRGEKLFF. The CDR3 DNA reads as TGCGCCAGCAGCCCGGAGGTTTTCGGGGGGCGAGGTGAAAAACTGTTTTTT.

The V and J genes are TRBV19 and TRBJ1-5; D may be TRBD1 (5 bases). Deletions cut 7 bases from V and 6 bases from J, with 19 bases between. This CDR3 has 15 residues. Germline V gives CDR1 LNHDA, CDR2 SQIVND (reference sequence). The CDR3 spells CASNHPVGATQPQHF. DNA of the CDR3: TGTGCCAGTAATCATCCCGTTGGGGCTACTCAGCCCCAGCATTTT.

The chain has TRBV6-5 and TRBJ1-1, with 7 bases aligning to TRBD1. V lost 6 bases to trimming and J lost 3 bases; unmatched junction nucleotides: 7. The CDR3 spans 14 residues. The germline gives CDR1 MNHEY, CDR2 SVGAGI. CDR3 amino acids: CASRAQGIHTEAFF. The CDR3 DNA reads TGTGCCAGCAGGGCACAGGGGATACACACTGAAGCTTTCTTT.

The chain combines TRBV25-1 with TRBJ2-7; the match to TRBD1 covers 7 bases. Germline V gene lookup returns CDR1 MGHDK and CDR2 SYGVNS. With V trimmed by 5 bases and J by 2 bases, 9 bases remained unmatched. The CDR3 contains 15 residues. In nucleotides, the CDR3 is TGTGCCAGCAGTCCCACGTGGGGACAGCCCTACGAGCAGTACTTC. Translating gives CASSPTWGQPYEQYF.

The gene calls are TRBV9 and TRBJ1-5; tentative D call: TRBD1 (5 bases). CDR3 length: 20 amino acids. CDR1 SGDLS and CDR2 YYNGEE come from the germline V gene. Trimming stripped 0 bases from V and 5 bases from J, with 27 bases between. The CDR3 region has the DNA TGTGCCAGCAGCGTAGCTAATTTGGTTACCAGGGTTTCATGCTATCAGCCCCAGCATTTT. Protein: CASSVANLVTRVSCYQPQHF.

V and J are TRBV6-5 and TRBJ2-5; 8 bases are shared with TRBD1. Looked up from germline, CDR1 is MNHEY and CDR2 is SVGAGI. The CDR3 extends over 15 amino acids. Trimming cost V 5 bases and J 5 bases; bases outside gene matches: 10. The DNA of the CDR3 is TGTGCCAGCAGTCGCGGACAGGGTAATAGGGAGACCCAGTACTTC. It translates to CASSRGQGNRETQYF.

The chain uses TRBV4-3 and TRBJ1-6; D remains ambiguous. The CDR3 is 15 amino acids. Germline loops: CDR1 LGHNA, CDR2 YSLEER. V dropped 0 bases and J dropped 8 bases, with 11 bases sitting between them. The CDR3 reads CASSQDREVYSPLHF. The DNA of the CDR3 is TGCGCCAGCAGCCAAGATAGGGAGGTTTATTCACCCCTCCACTTT.

The sample holds one count of this clone. The chain carries TRBV27 and TRBJ2-1; possible D gene TRBD1, 5 bases. Per germline, CDR1 MNHEY and CDR2 SMNVEV (reference sequence). CDR3 length: 16 residues. V lost 1 base, J lost 0 bases, and 10 bases lay in between. CDR3 sequence reads: CASSLFGASSYNEQFF. The CDR3 region has the DNA TGTGCCAGCAGTTTATTTGGGGCCAGCTCCTACAATGAGCAGTTCTTC.

J is TRBJ2-2 and V is TRBV3-1 (or the pseudogene TRBV3-2), with 15 bases matching TRBD2. Germline V CDR1 and CDR2: LGHDT, YNNKEL (reference sequence). The CDR3 totals 17 residues. Losses at the gene ends were 6 bases for V and 7 bases for J; bases not matched to a gene: 9. The CDR3 DNA follows: TGTGCCAGCAGACGGAGGACTAGCGGGGGGGCCGACGGGGAGCTGTTTTTT. Its translation: CASRRRTSGGADGELFF.

The chain carries TRBV19 and TRBJ1-4; the D gene is possibly TRBD1 (5 bases). V lost 4 bases to trimming and J lost 7 bases, with 16 bases between them. Germline values: CDR1 LNHDA, CDR2 SQIVND (reference sequence). CDR3 length: 15 amino acids. CDR3 DNA: TGTGCCAGTAGTAGGTCCAGGGTTCTCGGTGAAAAACTGTTTTTT. Translation: CASSRSRVLGEKLFF.

In DNA form, the CDR3 reads TGTGCCAGCAGTGCCAGACTAGCGGGGTACGAGCAGTACTTC. This translates into CASSARLAGYEQYF. V usage is TRBV27 and J usage is TRBJ2-7, with TRBD2 matching over 11 bases. This CDR3 is 14 amino acids long. Germline loops: CDR1 MNHEY, CDR2 SMNVEV (reference sequence). J gave up 4 bases and V 5 bases, and 4 bases lay outside the gene matches.

CDR3 sequence (DNA): TGTGCCAGCAGTTACTCGAGACAGGGTCAGCCCCAGCATTTT. It yields the protein CASSYSRQGQPQHF. The chain links TRBV6-2 or TRBV6-3 to TRBJ1-5; 7 nucleotides agree with TRBD1. The J segment lost 6 bases and the V segment lost 0 bases, leaving 2 bases of the junction unmatched. CDR1 is MNHEY, CDR2 SVGEGT, per germline. The CDR3 has 14 amino acids.